The 11 T cell receptor beta chains in this list originate from one sample, sequenced in a study of neurological immune-mediated disorders. Time point: longitudinal time-point 1 (baseline). TCRdb independently ran MiXCR on the 5' RACE reads; one entry per CDR3 protein. The sample contains around 71,000 distinct CDR3 sequences, approximately 15% of which appear only once. Sequenced: PBMCs. The receptors here all came from a female donor with HTLV-1-associated myelopathy (HAM/TSP).

This clonotype came up a few times. The gene calls are TRBV4-1 and TRBJ1-6; 9 nucleotides agree with TRBD1. CDR1 is MGHRA, CDR2 YSYEKL, per germline. There are 14 residues in the CDR3. V gave up 5 bases and J gave up 7 bases; unmatched junction bases: 3. CDR3 in DNA: TGCGCCAGCAGCTGGGACAGGGTCAATTCACCCCTCCACTTT. Translation gives CASSWDRVNSPLHF.

This clonotype was observed at least ten times. This chain links TRBV7-2 with TRBJ2-2, with TRBD2 identical over 11 bases. This CDR3 has 16 residues. Unmatched junction bases numbered 7, after V lost 6 bases and J lost 4 bases. Germline CDR1 SGHTA, CDR2 FQGNSA. CDR3 in amino acids: CASSRTSGGSTGELFF. DNA of the CDR3: TGTGCCAGCAGTCGAACTAGCGGGGGCAGCACCGGGGAGCTGTTTTTT.

This clonotype occurred a few times. CDR3 sequence reads: CASSLKGGVYNEQFF. The CDR3 nucleotides read TGCGCCAGCAGCTTGAAGGGGGGGGTCTACAATGAGCAGTTCTTC. The chain is built from TRBV5-1 and TRBJ2-1, with D maybe TRBD2 (7 bases). Germline V gene lookup returns CDR1 SGHRS and CDR2 YFSETQ. Deletions cut 1 base from V and 3 bases from J, with 11 bases between. The CDR3 extends over 15 amino acids.

This clonotype was detected ten times or more. V usage is TRBV5-1 and J usage is TRBJ1-5; a weak D match, TRBD1 (5 bases). In germline, CDR1 is SGHRS, CDR2 YFSETQ. With 7 bases removed from V and 0 bases from J, the gap between germline ends came to 23 bases. The CDR3 is 18 residues long. The CDR3 spells CASYTQGRTEDSNQPQHF. CDR3 in DNA: TGCGCCAGCTACACGCAGGGTCGCACAGAGGATAGCAATCAGCCCCAGCATTTT.

This clonotype was counted many times. The chain employs TRBV5-1 and TRBJ2-6, with TRBD1 matching over 8 bases. The trim removed 5 bases at V and 2 bases at J, leaving 6 bases unmatched. The CDR3 totals 16 residues. CDR1 is SGHRS, CDR2 YFSETQ, per germline. CDR3 nucleotides: TGCGCCAGCAGTGTTCAGGGGGCAGCTGGGGCCAACGTCCTGACTTTC. Translation gives CASSVQGAAGANVLTF.

This clonotype was detected many times. This chain links TRBV9 with TRBJ2-3, with TRBD2 identical over 9 bases. V shed 0 bases, J shed 4 bases, and the junction held 3 bases outside the gene matches. Germline V CDR1 and CDR2: SGDLS, YYNGEE. CDR3 length equals 15 residues. The CDR3 DNA reads as TGTGCCAGCAGCGTAGGCGGGGGGGCAGCAGATACGCAGTATTTT. This codes for CASSVGGGAADTQYF.

CDR3 in amino acids: CASSKRTEMNTEAFF. CDR3 nucleotide sequence: TGTGCCAGCTCCAAAAGAACAGAGATGAACACTGAAGCTTTCTTT. The rearrangement links TRBV25-1 to TRBJ1-1, with D uncertain. Between the trimmed V and J ends, which lost 8 bases and 0 bases, there was a span of 16 bases. Looked up from germline, CDR1 is MGHDK and CDR2 is SYGVNS. This CDR3 contains 15 residues. Full variable domain (remainder filled in from reference TRBV25-1 and TRBJ1-1): EADIYQTPRYLVIGTGKKITLECSQTMGHDKMYWYQQDPGMELHLIHYSYGVNSTEKGDLSSESTVSRIRTEHFPLTLESARPSHTSQYLCASSKRTEMNTEAFFGQGTRLTVV.

This clonotype was counted many times. V is TRBV29-1 and J is TRBJ2-3; TRBD1 might be the D (6 bases). The germline V gene encodes CDR1 SQVTM and CDR2 ANQGSEA. The CDR3 runs to 13 residues. Trimming cost V 4 bases and J 3 bases, with 11 bases left between them. The CDR3 DNA reads TGCAGCGTTGCCCAGGGGCGGACAGATACGCAGTATTTT. Its translation: CSVAQGRTDTQYF.

This clonotype has a count of ten or more. The chain couples TRBV20-1 to TRBJ2-6, with 7 bases lining up with TRBD2. The CDR3 totals 16 residues. Germline V gives CDR1 DFQATT, CDR2 SNEGSKA (reference sequence). The ends lost 0 bases at V and 4 bases at J; junction bases unmatched: 6. CDR3 region: CSARDGRVSGANVLTF. CDR3 coding DNA: TGCAGTGCTAGAGATGGGAGGGTCTCCGGGGCCAACGTCCTGACTTTC.

This clonotype showed up many times. The chain couples TRBV5-1 to TRBJ1-5; 8 bases align to TRBD1. The CDR3 has 14 residues. The junction had 7 bases not matched to a gene; V was cut back by 4 bases and J by 7 bases. CDR1 is SGHRS, CDR2 YFSETQ, per germline. CDR3 in DNA: TGCGCCAGCAGCCTTGGACAGGGTGGGCAGCCCCAGCATTTT. Its protein is CASSLGQGGQPQHF.

The V gene is TRBV20-1, the J gene TRBJ2-4; TRBD2 matches at 12 bases. The CDR3 is 13 amino acids. Germline CDR1 is DFQATT and CDR2 is SNEGSKA (reference sequence). V lost 0 bases, J lost 14 bases, and 5 bases stayed unmatched. CDR3 nucleotide sequence: TGCAGTGCTAGAGATGGACTAGCGGGGCTTGAGTACTTC. This gives the protein CSARDGLAGLEYF.